The sequence of this T cell receptor beta chain was determined in a study of cytomegalovirus exposure and HLA in healthy donors. PCR amplification relied on 60 Vbeta primers (plus 13 Jbeta primers). Clones were read by immunoSEQ multiplex PCR, and TCRdb kept only the in-frame ones, dropping some. There are about 180,000 clones in the sample; 70% to 80% occur only once, and 1.4% lies in the top ten. Trimming stripped 4 bases from V and 10 bases from J, with 13 bases between. The CDR3 consists of 12 residues. Germline V gene data show CDR1 as SGDLS and CDR2 as YYNGEE. The chain joins TRBV9 to TRBJ2-3; D perhaps matches TRBD2 (5 bases). The receptor's source is a woman aged 25 to 39 in good health and CMV-seropositive. Sequences were obtained from PBMCs. CDR3: CASSISGGAQYF. CDR3 coding DNA: TGTGCCAGCAGCATAAGTGGAGGCGCGCAGTATTTT.